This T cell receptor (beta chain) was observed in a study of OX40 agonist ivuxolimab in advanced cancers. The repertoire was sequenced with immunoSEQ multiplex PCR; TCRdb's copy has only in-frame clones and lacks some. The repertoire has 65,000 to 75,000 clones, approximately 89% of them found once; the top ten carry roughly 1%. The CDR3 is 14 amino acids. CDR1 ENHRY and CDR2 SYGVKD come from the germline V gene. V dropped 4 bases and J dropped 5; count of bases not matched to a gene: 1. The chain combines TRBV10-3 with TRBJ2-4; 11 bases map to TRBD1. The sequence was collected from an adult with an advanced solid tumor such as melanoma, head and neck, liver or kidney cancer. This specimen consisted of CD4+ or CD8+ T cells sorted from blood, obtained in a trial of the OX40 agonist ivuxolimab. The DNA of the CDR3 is TGTGCCATCAGTGGGACAGGGGGCGAAAACATTCAGTACTTC. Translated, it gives CAISGTGGENIQYF.